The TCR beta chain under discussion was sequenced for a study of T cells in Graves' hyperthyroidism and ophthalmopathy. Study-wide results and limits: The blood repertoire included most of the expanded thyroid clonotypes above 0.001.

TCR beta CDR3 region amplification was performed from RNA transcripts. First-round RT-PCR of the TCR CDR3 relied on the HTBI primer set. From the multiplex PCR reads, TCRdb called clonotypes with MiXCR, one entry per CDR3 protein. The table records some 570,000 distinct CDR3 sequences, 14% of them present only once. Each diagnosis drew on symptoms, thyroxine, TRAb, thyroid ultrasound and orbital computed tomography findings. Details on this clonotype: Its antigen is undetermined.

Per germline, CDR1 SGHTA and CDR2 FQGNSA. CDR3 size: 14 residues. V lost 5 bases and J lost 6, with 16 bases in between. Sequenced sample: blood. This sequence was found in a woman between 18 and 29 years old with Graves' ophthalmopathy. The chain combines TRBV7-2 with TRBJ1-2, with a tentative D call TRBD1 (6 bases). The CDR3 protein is CASSQAGGPDGYTF. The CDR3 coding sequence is TGTGCCAGCAGCCAAGCGGGGGGGCCGGATGGCTACACCTTC. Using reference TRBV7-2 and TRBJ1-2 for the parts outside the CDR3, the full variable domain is GAGVSQSPSNKVTEKGKDVELRCDPISGHTALYWYRQSLGQGLEFLIYFQGNSAPDKSGLPSDRFSAERTGGSVSTLTIQRTQQEDSAVYLCASSQAGGPDGYTFGSGTRLTVV.